This TCR beta chain was obtained from a study of T-cell reconstitution after alpha-beta-depleted transplantation in children. The CDR3 runs 14 residues. Germline CDR1 and CDR2: ENHRY and SYGVKD. V lost 6 bases to trimming and J lost 4 bases; unmatched junction nucleotides: 7. Findings and limits, study-wide: Several hundred expanded graft clones reportedly supplied alpha-beta T cells about two months after transplant. Diversity and T-cell counts at one year after transplant derived mostly from new T cells.

As regards this clonotype: What it binds is unknown.

A TCRbeta library incorporating unique molecular identifiers was prepared. Each CDR3 protein gets one entry after TCRdb re-called the PCR reads with MiXCR. This table holds 530,000 or so distinct CDR3 sequences, approximately 30% found once. This TCR derives from a boy younger than two with Wiskott-Aldrich syndrome, due to receive a stem cell transplant. The chain has TRBV10-3 and TRBJ2-3, with TRBD2 matching over 7 bases. This specimen was PBMCs, taken before TCRalphabeta/CD19-depleted stem cell transplant. CDR3 loop: CAISGTKGADTQYF. The CDR3 DNA reads as TGTGCCATCAGCGGGACTAAAGGCGCAGATACGCAGTATTTT.